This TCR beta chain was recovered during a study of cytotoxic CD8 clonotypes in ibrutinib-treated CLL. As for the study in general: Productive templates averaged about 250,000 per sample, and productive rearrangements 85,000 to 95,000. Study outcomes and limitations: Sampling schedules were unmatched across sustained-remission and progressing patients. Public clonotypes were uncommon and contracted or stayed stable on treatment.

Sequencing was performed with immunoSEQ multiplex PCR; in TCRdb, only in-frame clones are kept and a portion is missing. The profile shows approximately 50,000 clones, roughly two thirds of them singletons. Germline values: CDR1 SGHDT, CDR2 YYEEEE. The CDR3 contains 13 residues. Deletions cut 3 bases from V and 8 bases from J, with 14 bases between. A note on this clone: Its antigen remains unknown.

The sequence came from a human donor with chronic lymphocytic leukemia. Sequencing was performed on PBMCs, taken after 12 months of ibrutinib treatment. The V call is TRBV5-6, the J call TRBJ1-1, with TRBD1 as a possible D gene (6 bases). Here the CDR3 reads CASSSRQAYEAFF. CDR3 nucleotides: TGTGCCAGCAGCTCAAGACAGGCCTACGAAGCTTTCTTT.